These 11 T cell receptor beta chains originate from one sample sequenced in a study of blood T cell repertoires in COVID-19. Some clones are missing from TCRdb's copy, which holds only in-frame ones; the method was immunoSEQ multiplex PCR. The data contain about 120,000 clones, 90% of them singletons. Sample: peripheral blood. All receptors derive from an older woman with COVID-19, enrolled during active disease.

Only one count was recorded for this clone. The chain carries TRBV12-3 or TRBV12-4 and TRBJ1-1, with 7 nucleotides matching TRBD1. The V segment lost 6 bases and the J segment 5 bases; nucleotides outside the gene matches: 6. The CDR3 covers 13 residues. The CDR3 DNA sequence: TGTGCCAGCAGGCGACAGGGAGGAACTGAAGCTTTCTTT. Protein product: CASRRQGGTEAFF.

The J gene is TRBJ2-7, the V gene TRBV7-2, with D possibly being TRBD1 (6 bases). V shed 5 bases and J shed 2 bases, with 10 bases lying between them. CDR1 is SGHTA, CDR2 FQGNSA, per germline. This CDR3 comprises 13 residues. Written as DNA, the CDR3 is TGTGCCAGCAGCGCCCGGACAGCCTACGAGCAGTACTTC. Translated: CASSARTAYEQYF.

This clone was counted a few times. The chain uses TRBV19 and TRBJ1-6; no reliable D call. The V end was cut by 3 bases, the J end by 8 bases, with 8 bases between. Germline CDR1 reads LNHDA; CDR2 reads SQIVND (reference sequence). The CDR3 spans 13 residues. The CDR3 region is CASSMSTYSPLHF. As DNA, the CDR3 is TGTGCCAGTAGTATGTCGACTTATTCACCCCTCCACTTT.

This chain uses TRBV5-4 with TRBJ2-7, with 9 bases fitting TRBD1. The ends lost 1 base at V and 4 bases at J; junction bases unmatched: 6. The CDR3 covers 15 residues. Per the germline V gene, CDR1 is SGHNT and CDR2 is YYREEE (reference sequence). In DNA, the CDR3 is TGTGCCAGCAGCTTGAGGACAGGGGTTTTATACGAGCAGTACTTC. This sequence encodes CASSLRTGVLYEQYF.

The chain recombines TRBV7-8 with TRBJ2-5; TRBD2 matches 10 bases. The CDR3 length is 13 residues. CDR1 SGHVS and CDR2 FQNEAQ come from the germline V gene. V shed 6 bases and J 11 bases; nucleotides not matched to a gene: 9. CDR3 nucleotide sequence: TGTGCCAGCAGTTACGAAGCGGGGGGGAATCAGTACTTC. This encodes CASSYEAGGNQYF.

The rearrangement joins TRBV19 to TRBJ1-2, with D possibly matching TRBD1 (6 bases). V was shortened by 9 bases and J by 3 bases, with 14 bases between the two germline ends. Germline CDR1 LNHDA, CDR2 SQIVND (reference sequence). This CDR3 spans 13 amino acids. The CDR3 nucleotides read TGTGCCAGCACCAACAGGGCCGACTATGGCTACACCTTC. Protein: CASTNRADYGYTF. The entire variable domain, with the rest obtained from reference TRBV19 and TRBJ1-2, is as follows: DGGITQSPKYLFRKEGQNVTLSCEQNLNHDAMYWYRQDPGQGLRLIYYSQIVNDFQKGDIAEGYSVSREKKESFPLTVTSAQKNPTAFYLCASTNRADYGYTFGSGTRLTVV.

The chain's CDR3 is CASSYPGGDQYGYTF. For the CDR3, the DNA is TGTGCCAGCAGTTACCCGGGGGGAGACCAATATGGCTACACCTTC. The gene calls are TRBV6-2 or TRBV6-3 and TRBJ1-2; TRBD1 is a possible D gene (5 bases). The V end lost 2 bases, the J end lost 5 bases, and 15 bases lay between the germline ends. The CDR3 sequence is 15 residues long. The germline CDR1 and CDR2 sequences are MNHEY and SVGEGT.

The chain links TRBV7-3 to TRBJ1-3, with no clear D. The CDR3 contains 14 residues. V gave up 5 bases and J gave up 0 bases, with 8 bases separating them. The germline V gene has CDR1 SGHTA and CDR2 FQGTGA. CDR3 DNA sequence: TGTGCCAGCAGCACGGGAAACTCTGGAAACACCATATATTTT. Translated, it gives CASSTGNSGNTIYF.

This chain connects TRBV7-2 to TRBJ2-3; the match to TRBD2 covers 12 bases. The length of the CDR3 is 15 residues. V was pared by 5 bases and J by 5 bases, with 5 bases of the junction left unmatched. Germline loops: CDR1 SGHTA, CDR2 FQGNSA. CDR3 coding DNA: TGTGCCAGCAGCCCTAGCGGGGGGGCCGGAGATACGCAGTATTTT. This codes for CASSPSGGAGDTQYF.

The gene calls are TRBV5-1 and TRBJ2-5; D is undetermined. The CDR3 sequence is 15 residues long. Trimming removed 4 bases from V and 4 bases from J, with 17 bases in between. Per the germline V gene, CDR1 is SGHRS and CDR2 is YFSETQ. The CDR3, as DNA: TGCGCCAGCAGCCAACACGCGGCAGATAGAGAGACCCAGTACTTC. Translating gives CASSQHAADRETQYF.

This chain links TRBV25-1 with TRBJ2-3; a possible D gene is TRBD2 (6 bases). V lost 3 bases and J 2 bases, leaving 12 bases between the germline ends. The CDR3 totals 15 residues. In germline, CDR1 is MGHDK, CDR2 SYGVNS. The DNA for the CDR3 is TGTGCCAGCAGTGATTTCGGACTAAACACAGATACGCAGTATTTT. It codes for CASSDFGLNTDTQYF.